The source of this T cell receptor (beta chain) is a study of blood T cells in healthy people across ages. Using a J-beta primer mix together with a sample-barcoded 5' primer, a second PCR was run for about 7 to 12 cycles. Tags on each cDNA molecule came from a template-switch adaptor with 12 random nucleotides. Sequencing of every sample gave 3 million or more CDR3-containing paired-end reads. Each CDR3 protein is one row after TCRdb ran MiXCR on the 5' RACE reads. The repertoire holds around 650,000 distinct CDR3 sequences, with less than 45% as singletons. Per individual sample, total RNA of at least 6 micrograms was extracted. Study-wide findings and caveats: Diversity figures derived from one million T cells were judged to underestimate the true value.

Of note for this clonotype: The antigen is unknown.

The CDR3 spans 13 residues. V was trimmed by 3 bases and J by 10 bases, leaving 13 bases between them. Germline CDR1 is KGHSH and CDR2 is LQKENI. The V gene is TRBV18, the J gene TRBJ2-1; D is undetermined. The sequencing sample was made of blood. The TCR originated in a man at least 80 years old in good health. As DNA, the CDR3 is TGTGCCAGCTCACCCTCCGATTCTGAGGAGCAGTTCTTC. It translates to CASSPSDSEEQFF.